This entry describes one T cell receptor (beta chain). The sample belongs to a study of T cells in Graves' hyperthyroidism and ophthalmopathy. Those patients with uncontrolled infection, other autoimmune disease, pregnancy or lactation were excluded. The length of the CDR3 is 13 residues. V was clipped by 8 bases and J by 4 bases, with 14 bases between them. Germline CDR1 is MNHNS and CDR2 is SASEGT. Template material for amplifying TCR beta CDR3 regions consisted of RNA transcripts. Researchers ran a first-round RT-PCR on the TCR CDR3 using the HTBI primer set. TCRdb re-called the multiplex PCR reads through MiXCR, storing one row per CDR3 protein. Of about 520,000 distinct CDR3 sequences listed, roughly a quarter were seen once; the top ten hold approximately 11%.

The clonotype was recovered from a woman in her twenties or thirties with Graves' ophthalmopathy. The chain employs TRBV6-1 and TRBJ1-1, with D tentatively TRBD1 (5 bases). Sequencing was performed on blood. CDR3 amino acids: CASAQGRSTEAFF. CDR3 bases: TGTGCCAGCGCTCAGGGTCGGAGCACTGAAGCTTTCTTT.